The 28 T cell receptor beta chains below all came from one sample that was sequenced in a study of blood T cell repertoires in COVID-19. Sequencing used immunoSEQ multiplex PCR; TCRdb keeps in-frame clones, though not all of them. The sample has 380,000 or so clones, 75% to 90% seen once. The sequencing sample was made of peripheral blood. The source is a woman in her fifties or sixties with COVID-19, enrolled during active disease.

This clone was recorded a few times. The chain has TRBV3-1 (or the pseudogene TRBV3-2) and TRBJ1-5; D call uncertain. V was pared by 4 bases and J by 4 bases, with 11 bases between. The CDR3 covers 14 residues. Germline V gene data show CDR1 as LGHDT and CDR2 as YNNKEL (reference sequence). CDR3: CASSPQAGNQPQHF. CDR3 DNA sequence: TGTGCCAGCAGCCCGCAGGCGGGAAATCAGCCCCAGCATTTT.

The V and J genes are TRBV11-2 and TRBJ2-1; 8 positions match TRBD2. The ends lost 4 bases at V and 8 bases at J; junction bases unmatched: 4. Germline loops: CDR1 SGHAT, CDR2 FQNNGV. CDR3 size: 13 residues. Here the CDR3 reads CASSYGLAYEQFF. The CDR3 coding sequence is TGTGCCAGCAGCTATGGACTAGCCTATGAGCAGTTCTTC.

The rearrangement uses TRBV30 and TRBJ2-5; a weak D match, TRBD2 (5 bases). The V gene lost 8 bases and the J gene lost 2 bases, with 15 bases spanning the gap. The CDR3 extends over 13 amino acids. The germline gives CDR1 GTSNPN, CDR2 SVGIG (reference sequence). The CDR3 is CARGSGKQETQYF. CDR3 DNA: TGTGCCCGAGGGTCAGGTAAACAAGAGACCCAGTACTTC.

The genes are TRBV5-1 and TRBJ1-3; no clear D. V was pared by 0 bases and J by 8 bases, with 12 bases between. The CDR3 is 14 residues long. The germline CDR1 and CDR2 sequences are SGHRS and YFSETQ. The DNA of the CDR3 is TGCGCCAGCAGCTTGGGAGTCGCCCGGGACACCATATATTTT. Protein: CASSLGVARDTIYF.

The chain carries TRBV2 and TRBJ1-1, with D possibly being TRBD1 (5 bases). Germline CDR1 is SNHLY and CDR2 is FYNNEI. Trimming stripped 7 bases from V and 0 bases from J, with 15 bases between. The CDR3 has 15 residues. CDR3 sequence reads: CASTLQGLMNTEAFF. The DNA for the CDR3 is TGTGCCAGCACCTTGCAGGGACTCATGAACACTGAAGCTTTCTTT.

The chain employs TRBV30 and TRBJ2-3, with TRBD1 matching 8 bases. Trimming took 1 base from V and 4 from J; bases not matched to a gene: 16. CDR1 is GTSNPN, CDR2 SVGIG, per germline (reference sequence). CDR3 length: 18 amino acids. The CDR3 region has the DNA TGTGCCTGGAGTGGGGGGATTTTTAGGACAGGGATCCCAGATACGCAGTATTTT. Translation: CAWSGGIFRTGIPDTQYF. Using reference TRBV30 and TRBJ2-3 for the parts outside the CDR3, the full variable domain is SQTIHQWPATLVQPVGSPLSLECTVEGTSNPNLYWYRQAAGRGLQLLFYSVGIGQISSEVPQNLSASRPQDRQFILSSKKLLLSDSGFYLCAWSGGIFRTGIPDTQYFGPGTRLTVL.

This chain connects TRBV7-2 to TRBJ2-1; perhaps TRBD1 as D (5 bases). Germline-derived CDR1 and CDR2 are SGHTA and FQGNSA. This CDR3 is 15 amino acids long. Trimming cost V 8 bases and J 4 bases, with 18 bases left between them. The CDR3: CASVRAGLVYNEQFF. The CDR3 coding sequence is TGTGCCAGCGTCAGGGCAGGATTAGTTTACAATGAGCAGTTCTTC.

With regard to this clone: This same CDR3 is encoded by further DNA sequences in the sample. The chain couples TRBV10-1 to TRBJ2-1; 9 bases fit TRBD2. The CDR3 extends over 15 amino acids. V dropped 3 bases and J dropped 3; count of bases not matched to a gene: 3. Per germline, CDR1 WNHNN and CDR2 SYGVQD (reference sequence). The CDR3 here is CASSEAGGNYNEQFF. CDR3 in DNA: TGCGCCAGCAGTGAAGCGGGGGGCAACTACAATGAGCAGTTCTTC.

The J gene is TRBJ1-1, the V gene TRBV12-3 or TRBV12-4, with D uncertain. V was cut by 4 bases and J by 4 bases, with 7 bases left in between. This CDR3 has 12 amino acids. The DNA for the CDR3 is TGTGCCAGCAGTTCTGGCTTCACTGAAGCTTTCTTT. It codes for CASSSGFTEAFF.

This clone was seen repeatedly, ten times or more. This chain uses TRBV7-3 with TRBJ2-3; D is ambiguous. CDR1 is SGHTA, CDR2 FQGTGA, per germline. The V end was cut by 2 bases, the J end by 6 bases, with 15 bases between. The CDR3 runs 15 residues. The CDR3 here is CASSLGSLGSDTQYF. The CDR3, as DNA: TGTGCCAGCAGCTTAGGGTCTCTAGGTTCCGATACGCAGTATTTT.

J is TRBJ1-2 and V is TRBV30; the match to TRBD1 covers 9 bases. V dropped 1 base and J dropped 8; count of bases not matched to a gene: 2. CDR3 length: 12 amino acids. Germline V gives CDR1 GTSNPN, CDR2 SVGIG (reference sequence). This CDR3 is CAWSGGQGGYTF. CDR3 DNA sequence: TGTGCCTGGAGTGGGGGACAGGGAGGCTACACCTTC.

The genes are TRBV6-2 or TRBV6-3 and TRBJ2-3; D is perhaps TRBD2 (7 bases). CDR1 is MNHEY and CDR2 is SVGEGT in the germline V gene. The CDR3 spans 18 residues. The ends were cut back, 2 bases at V and 3 bases at J, with 21 bases in the middle. CDR3 DNA: TGTGCCAGCAGTTACGAACGTGGGGGGGCCTTAAGGACAGATACGCAGTATTTT. Amino acids: CASSYERGGALRTDTQYF.

The gene calls are TRBV10-3 and TRBJ1-2, with TRBD1 matching over 7 bases. The V and J ends lost 3 bases and 0 bases, in that order; junction bases with no gene match: 4. The CDR3 is 15 amino acids. Germline-derived CDR1 and CDR2 are ENHRY and SYGVKD. The CDR3 spells CAISDPGQTNYGYTF. The CDR3 nucleotides are TGTGCCATCAGTGACCCGGGACAGACTAACTATGGCTACACCTTC.

The chain carries TRBV11-3 and TRBJ2-5; tentatively, D is TRBD1 (6 bases). This CDR3 region has 14 residues. Germline V gene lookup returns CDR1 SGHNT and CDR2 YENEEA. Trimming removed 4 bases at V and 1 base at J, with 10 bases between. Here the CDR3 DNA reads TGTGCCAGCAGCTATAGAGGGGGCCAAGAGACCCAGTACTTC. As protein: CASSYRGGQETQYF.

V and J are TRBV2 and TRBJ1-4, with D perhaps matching TRBD1 (5 bases). Per germline, CDR1 SNHLY and CDR2 FYNNEI. The CDR3 covers 12 residues. The V end lost 7 bases, the J end lost 6 bases, and 9 bases lay between the germline ends. The CDR3 DNA reads as TGTGCCAGCACCAGGGAGGATGAAAAACTGTTTTTT. Translation: CASTREDEKLFF.

This clone turned up a few times. The chain employs TRBV5-1 and TRBJ1-1; D is unclear. The CDR3 contains 16 residues. Between the trimmed V and J ends, which lost 0 bases and 4 bases, there was a span of 16 bases. Germline values: CDR1 SGHRS, CDR2 YFSETQ. CDR3 sequence (DNA): TGCGCCAGCAGCTTGGAATTCGGAGATTTAAGCACTGAAGCTTTCTTT. Encoded protein: CASSLEFGDLSTEAFF.

The table lists this clone with a few counts. The gene calls are TRBV7-9 and TRBJ2-2; a possible D gene is TRBD2 (6 bases). Trimming pared 5 bases from V and 4 bases from J, leaving 20 bases between. The CDR3 covers 17 residues. Germline CDR1 and CDR2: SEHNR and FQNEAQ (reference sequence). The DNA for the CDR3 is TGTGCCAGCAGCCCGTTCGCGGGGCACGGGGGCACCGGGGAGCTGTTTTTT. Translation gives CASSPFAGHGGTGELFF.

Ten or more counts support this clone. This chain links TRBV3-1 (or the pseudogene TRBV3-2) with TRBJ1-1, with 7 bases matching TRBD1. The junction had 7 bases not matched to a gene; V was cut back by 6 bases and J by 6 bases. This CDR3 comprises 13 residues. Germline CDR1 is LGHDT and CDR2 is YNNKEL (reference sequence). CDR3 residues: CASRLQGGPEAFF. As DNA, the CDR3 is TGTGCCAGCAGACTTCAGGGGGGACCTGAAGCTTTCTTT.

This sequence joins TRBV6-5 and TRBJ1-1; D remains ambiguous. The CDR3 has 14 amino acids. Germline CDR1 reads MNHEY; CDR2 reads SVGAGI. V lost 2 bases and J 3 bases, leaving 10 bases between the germline ends. The CDR3 DNA reads as TGTGCCAGCAGTTACAGTATTGCGGACACTGAAGCTTTCTTT. Protein: CASSYSIADTEAFF.

The rearrangement uses TRBV5-6 and TRBJ1-2, with D possibly matching TRBD1 (6 bases). The germline gives CDR1 SGHDT, CDR2 YYEEEE. The ends were cut back, 7 bases at V and 7 bases at J, with 14 bases in the middle. This CDR3 is 12 amino acids long. The CDR3 coding sequence is TGTGCCAGCGAGCTTCTAGGGGGTGGCTACACCTTC. Translating gives CASELLGGGYTF. Looking up the rest from reference TRBV5-6 and TRBJ1-2 gives the full variable domain: DAGVTQSPTHLIKTRGQQVTLRCSPKSGHDTVSWYQQALGQGPQFIFQYYEEEERQRGNFPDRFSGHQFPNYSSELNVNALLLGDSALYLCASELLGGGYTFGSGTRLTVV.

V is TRBV6-2 or TRBV6-3 and J is TRBJ2-2, with 8 bases identical to TRBD2. CDR3 length: 15 amino acids. Germline values: CDR1 MNHEY, CDR2 SVGEGT. The trim removed 0 bases at V and 7 bases at J, leaving 4 bases unmatched. The CDR3 region is CASSYSSGAFGELFF. CDR3 DNA: TGTGCCAGCAGTTACTCTAGCGGGGCTTTCGGGGAGCTGTTTTTT.

The chain combines TRBV6-2 or TRBV6-3 with TRBJ1-2, with 8 bases identical to TRBD1. The CDR3 has 15 amino acids. V lost 0 bases to trimming and J lost 3 bases; unmatched junction nucleotides: 3. Germline V gene lookup returns CDR1 MNHEY and CDR2 SVGEGT. The chain's CDR3 is CASSYSSGGDYGYTF. CDR3 coding DNA: TGTGCCAGCAGTTACTCCTCAGGGGGCGACTATGGCTACACCTTC.

The chain carries TRBV5-5 and TRBJ2-1, with 15 bases matching TRBD2. From germline, CDR1 is SGHKS and CDR2 YYEKEE (reference sequence). After removal of 4 bases from V and 0 bases from J, the junction contained 8 bases not matched to a gene. This CDR3 is built from 19 residues. CDR3 protein: CASSQEGLAGGYSYNEQFF. In DNA, the CDR3 is TGTGCCAGCAGCCAAGAGGGACTAGCGGGGGGCTACTCCTACAATGAGCAGTTCTTC.

The chain joins TRBV6-5 to TRBJ1-4; D unresolved. The CDR3 spans 15 residues. Trimming stripped 6 bases from V and 4 bases from J, with 15 bases between. Germline V gene sequence: CDR1 MNHEY, CDR2 SVGAGI. The CDR3 is CASRVARGVNEKLFF. The CDR3 DNA follows: TGTGCCAGCAGGGTTGCCCGCGGGGTTAATGAAAAACTGTTTTTT.

CDR3 amino acids: CASSWGGRGEKLFF. CDR3 DNA: TGTGCCAGCAGTTGGGGGGGAAGAGGGGAAAAACTGTTTTTT. The chain employs TRBV2 and TRBJ1-4; D might be TRBD1 (5 bases). The germline V gene has CDR1 SNHLY and CDR2 FYNNEI. The CDR3 is made up of 14 amino acids. With 5 bases removed from V and 8 bases from J, the gap between germline ends came to 15 bases. The whole variable domain, filled in from reference TRBV2 and TRBJ1-4, reads EPEVTQTPSHQVTQMGQEVILRCVPISNHLYFYWYRQILGQKVEFLVSFYNNEISEKSEIFDDQFSVERPDGSNFTLKIRSTKLEDSAMYFCASSWGGRGEKLFFGSGTQLSVL.

The CDR3 loop reads CASSLQGGRSPSPLHF. The CDR3 DNA follows: TGTGCCAGCAGCTTACAGGGGGGAAGGAGCCCTTCACCCCTCCACTTT. The rearrangement uses TRBV7-9 and TRBJ1-6, with 7 bases that match TRBD1. The CDR3 sequence is 16 residues long. CDR1 and CDR2 from the germline V gene are SEHNR and FQNEAQ (reference sequence). V trimming: 2 bases; J trimming: 9 bases; junction bases outside the gene matches: 10.

The V gene is TRBV19, the J gene TRBJ1-1; D uncertain. This CDR3 region has 17 residues. The V gene lost 5 bases and the J gene lost 4 bases, with 23 bases spanning the gap. CDR1 is LNHDA and CDR2 is SQIVND in the germline V gene (reference sequence). In DNA, the CDR3 is TGTGCCAGTAGTCTTTGGTTGGTAGGTCAGGTCGTCACTGAAGCTTTCTTT. Its translation is CASSLWLVGQVVTEAFF.

The V call is TRBV7-2, the J call TRBJ2-6; D remains ambiguous. Trimming left V 1 base short and J 0 bases short, with 4 bases between. The CDR3 has 15 residues. Germline CDR1 and CDR2: SGHTA and FQGNSA. The CDR3 spells CASSLDISGANVLTF. CDR3 nucleotide sequence: TGTGCCAGCAGCTTAGACATCTCTGGGGCCAACGTCCTGACTTTC.